Presented here are 5 T cell receptor beta chains from one specimen sequenced in a study of blood T cell repertoires in COVID-19. Assay used: immunoSEQ multiplex PCR; TCRdb lists only in-frame clones, some missing. Of roughly 120,000 clones in the sample, 81% were seen once. The sequenced material came from peripheral blood. The source of these receptors is a man aged 45-65 years with acute or convalescent COVID-19.

The J gene is TRBJ1-1, the V gene TRBV29-1; 9 nucleotides agree with TRBD1. Germline CDR1 reads SQVTM; CDR2 reads ANQGSEA. The junction had 3 bases not matched to a gene; V was cut back by 5 bases and J by 5 bases. CDR3 length: 12 amino acids. CDR3 in DNA: TGCAGCGTTCTGACAGGGGGAACTGAAGCTTTCTTT. Its protein product is CSVLTGGTEAFF.

The V and J genes are TRBV11-2 and TRBJ2-2; TRBD1 agrees at 11 bases. In germline, CDR1 is SGHAT, CDR2 FQNNGV. With 3 bases clipped from V and 6 bases from J, the junction kept 6 bases outside the gene matches. The CDR3 has 16 amino acids. DNA of the CDR3: TGTGCCAGCAGCTTGGGACAGGGGGTTGGTTCCGGGGAGCTGTTTTTT. As protein: CASSLGQGVGSGELFF.

The chain combines TRBV10-3 with TRBJ2-3, with D possibly being TRBD1 (6 bases). Trimming removed 10 bases from V and 4 bases from J, with 18 bases in between. The CDR3 extends over 14 amino acids. Germline V gene data show CDR1 as ENHRY and CDR2 as SYGVKD. The CDR3 spells CATRDIGEADTQYF. The CDR3 nucleotides read TGTGCCACACGGGACATCGGAGAAGCAGATACGCAGTATTTT.

The rearrangement joins TRBV23-1 to TRBJ1-3, with D tentatively TRBD1 (6 bases). TRBV23-1 is reported as an ORF; its role is uncertain. The CDR3 has 14 amino acids. Trimming stripped 8 bases from V and 3 bases from J, with 14 bases between. The DNA for the CDR3 is TGCGCCAGCCATGCGGGGGCTTGTGGAAACACCATATATTTT. Its translation is CASHAGACGNTIYF.

This sequence joins TRBV2 and TRBJ1-1; the D is unclear. The V end lost 7 bases, the J end lost 7 bases, and 10 bases lay between the germline ends. The CDR3 sequence is 11 residues long. CDR1 SNHLY and CDR2 FYNNEI come from the germline V gene. CDR3 sequence reads: CASKFHIEAFF. CDR3 DNA: TGTGCCAGCAAGTTCCACATTGAAGCTTTCTTT.